These 32 T cell receptor beta chains were all obtained from the same sample, sequenced in a study of technical replicates of blood from a handful of donors. Here immunoSEQ multiplex PCR was the method, and the copy in TCRdb shows in-frame clones only, minus some. This table has 45,000 to 65,000 clones, around 94% appearing once. Material for sequencing was T cells isolated from PBMCs. The receptors shown here come from a human donor in good health.

The chain has TRBV5-1 and TRBJ1-2; maybe TRBD1 (6 bases). In germline, CDR1 is SGHRS, CDR2 YFSETQ. Deletions cut 4 bases from V and 3 bases from J, with 10 bases between. This CDR3 is built from 13 residues. The CDR3 is CASSGQRDYGYTF. The CDR3 bases are TGCGCCAGCAGCGGACAGAGGGACTATGGCTACACCTTC.

The gene calls are TRBV5-1 and TRBJ1-1; the D is unclear. Germline V CDR1 and CDR2: SGHRS, YFSETQ. Trimming removed 5 bases at V and 1 base at J, with 9 bases between. The CDR3 is 13 amino acids. CDR3 amino acids: CASSPPGNTEAFF. For the CDR3, the DNA is TGCGCCAGCAGTCCCCCAGGGAACACTGAAGCTTTCTTT. Based on the CDR3 plus reference TRBV5-1 and TRBJ1-1, the full variable domain is KAGVTQTPRYLIKTRGQQVTLSCSPISGHRSVSWYQQTPGQGLQFLFEYFSETQRNKGNFPGRFSGRQFSNSRSEMNVSTLELGDSALYLCASSPPGNTEAFFGQGTRLTVV.

This clone was detected only a few times. The chain combines TRBV11-2 with TRBJ2-7; D not resolved. The CDR3 runs to 13 residues. Trimming pared 1 base from V and 3 bases from J, leaving 7 bases between. CDR1 is SGHAT and CDR2 is FQNNGV in the germline V gene. CDR3 DNA sequence: TGTGCCAGCAGCTTAGTCTCGAGCTACGAGCAGTACTTC. Its translation is CASSLVSSYEQYF.

The CDR3 DNA reads as TGTGCCAGCAGCTTATCAGGCTCGGTCTATGGCTACACCTTC. Translation gives CASSLSGSVYGYTF. The chain employs TRBV11-2 and TRBJ1-2, with D unclear. The V gene lost 2 bases and the J gene lost 4 bases, with 11 bases spanning the gap. Germline-derived CDR1 and CDR2 are SGHAT and FQNNGV. The CDR3 is made up of 14 amino acids.

The chain carries TRBV12-5 and TRBJ2-7, with D possibly being TRBD2 (7 bases). There are 15 residues in the CDR3. Germline V gene data show CDR1 as LGHNT and CDR2 as FRNRAP. The germline V and J ends were trimmed by 6 bases and 0 bases, with 15 bases remaining between them. The CDR3 DNA reads as TGTGCTAGTGGCCGGGGGGCAGGGACCTCCTACGAGCAGTACTTC. The encoded protein is CASGRGAGTSYEQYF.

The chain uses TRBV6-5 and TRBJ2-7, with 9 nucleotides matching TRBD2. The V gene end was trimmed by 0 bases and the J gene end by 2 bases; junction bases not matched to a gene: 2. The CDR3 is made up of 15 amino acids. CDR1 and CDR2 from the germline V gene are MNHEY and SVGAGI. CDR3 region: CASSYSPSGAYEQYF. CDR3 coding DNA: TGTGCCAGCAGTTACTCCCCTAGCGGGGCCTACGAGCAGTACTTC.

This chain joins TRBV6-5 and TRBJ1-2; 7 nucleotides line up with TRBD1. Trimming at V came to 5 bases and at J to 4 bases, leaving 4 bases not matched to a gene. The CDR3 is 13 amino acids. The germline V gene encodes CDR1 MNHEY and CDR2 SVGAGI. The CDR3 protein is CASSRQGIYGYTF. In nucleotides, the CDR3 is TGTGCCAGCAGTCGACAGGGTATCTATGGCTACACCTTC.

This rearrangement joins TRBV7-2 to TRBJ1-1; D uncertain. Germline CDR1 reads SGHTA; CDR2 reads FQGNSA. The CDR3 has 13 amino acids. Trimming cost V 7 bases and J 2 bases, with 11 bases left between them. The CDR3 sequence: CASTSRLNTEAFF. The CDR3 DNA reads as TGTGCCAGCACCTCACGACTAAACACTGAAGCTTTCTTT.

The chain has TRBV28 and TRBJ2-1, with 7 bases lining up with TRBD1. CDR1 and CDR2 (germline): MDHEN, SYDVKM. Unmatched junction bases numbered 4, after V lost 6 bases and J lost 5 bases. CDR3 length equals 13 residues. CDR3 loop: CASRRTGNNEQFF. DNA for the CDR3: TGTGCCAGCAGACGGACAGGAAACAATGAGCAGTTCTTC.

The gene calls are TRBV10-2 and TRBJ2-5, with D unresolved. This CDR3 contains 14 residues. V was clipped by 0 bases and J by 2 bases, with 7 bases between them. In germline, CDR1 is WSHSY, CDR2 SAAADI. In DNA form, the CDR3 reads TGCGCCAGCAGTGAGTCACCGGAGCAAGAGACCCAGTACTTC. Its protein product is CASSESPEQETQYF.

Only one count was recorded for this clone. This CDR3 reads CAISESDGRPNTGELFF. In DNA, the CDR3 is TGTGCCATCAGTGAGTCTGACGGGAGGCCGAACACCGGGGAGCTGTTTTTT. V and J are TRBV10-3 and TRBJ2-2; 7 nucleotides match TRBD2. There are 17 residues in the CDR3. The V gene end was trimmed by 0 bases and the J gene end by 0 bases; junction bases not matched to a gene: 4. The germline V gene has CDR1 ENHRY and CDR2 SYGVKD.

This chain uses TRBV29-1 with TRBJ2-1; 10 nucleotides align to TRBD2. Germline CDR1 and CDR2: SQVTM and ANQGSEA. The CDR3 length is 16 residues. The V gene end was trimmed by 5 bases and the J gene end by 6 bases; junction bases not matched to a gene: 13. The CDR3 DNA reads as TGCAGCGTTATAGAGCGGGGGGGAATTTTAGGCAATGAGCAGTTCTTC. Protein product: CSVIERGGILGNEQFF.

The chain has TRBV7-2 and TRBJ1-2; TRBD1 is a possible D gene (6 bases). CDR1 and CDR2 from the germline V gene are SGHTA and FQGNSA. The CDR3 has 14 residues. The V and J ends lost 3 bases and 4 bases respectively, with 12 bases between them. The CDR3 DNA reads TGTGCCAGCAGCTTTGGGGGCTCAAGCTATGGCTACACCTTC. Its translation is CASSFGGSSYGYTF.

This chain links TRBV5-1 with TRBJ2-5; 9 positions match TRBD2. With V trimmed by 0 bases and J by 0 bases, 9 bases remained unmatched. Germline assignment: CDR1 SGHRS and CDR2 YFSETQ. The CDR3 has 18 residues. The CDR3 DNA follows: TGCGCCAGCAGCTTGGAACTTAGCGGGGGAGCCTACCAAGAGACCCAGTACTTC. It translates to CASSLELSGGAYQETQYF.

The chain carries TRBV10-3 and TRBJ2-1; 7 bases fit TRBD2. This CDR3 is 15 amino acids long. The germline gives CDR1 ENHRY, CDR2 SYGVKD. V dropped 6 bases and J dropped 1; count of bases not matched to a gene: 6. Here the CDR3 reads CAIRGGAGSYNEQFF. Written as DNA, the CDR3 is TGTGCCATCAGGGGAGGGGCTGGTTCCTACAATGAGCAGTTCTTC.

The chain joins TRBV5-1 to TRBJ2-7; TRBD2 is a possible D gene (5 bases). CDR3 size: 16 residues. CDR1 is SGHRS, CDR2 YFSETQ, per germline. V lost 3 bases to trimming and J lost 0 bases, with 16 bases between them. The CDR3 reads CASSSLGREISYEQYF. CDR3 DNA sequence: TGCGCCAGCAGCTCTTTAGGACGGGAAATCTCCTACGAGCAGTACTTC.

This chain joins TRBV11-2 and TRBJ2-1; 12 bases line up with TRBD2. J gave up 6 bases and V 1 base, and 1 base lay outside the gene matches. CDR1 SGHAT and CDR2 FQNNGV come from the germline V gene. This CDR3 region has 15 residues. CDR3 in amino acids: CASSLVTSGSNEQFF. The CDR3 DNA reads as TGTGCCAGCAGCTTAGTGACTAGCGGGAGCAATGAGCAGTTCTTC. Based on the CDR3 plus reference TRBV11-2 and TRBJ2-1, the full variable domain is EAGVAQSPRYKIIEKRQSVAFWCNPISGHATLYWYQQILGQGPKLLIQFQNNGVVDDSQLPKDRFSAERLKGVDSTLKIQPAKLEDSAVYLCASSLVTSGSNEQFFGPGTRLTVL.

The chain recombines TRBV28 with TRBJ1-1; 7 bases fit TRBD1. The CDR3 has 13 residues. CDR1 and CDR2 (germline): MDHEN, SYDVKM. V dropped 8 bases and J dropped 3; count of bases not matched to a gene: 6. CDR3 in DNA: TGTGCCAGCCGACAGGGCGGGGACACTGAAGCTTTCTTT. It is translated as CASRQGGDTEAFF.

The chain links TRBV9 to TRBJ1-3; D gene unclear. The CDR3 spans 16 residues. The germline V gene encodes CDR1 SGDLS and CDR2 YYNGEE. Deletions cut 0 bases from V and 0 bases from J, with 10 bases between. In nucleotides, the CDR3 is TGTGCCAGCAGCGTAGATCTGACGGGCTCTGGAAACACCATATATTTT. It is translated as CASSVDLTGSGNTIYF.

This chain links TRBV9 with TRBJ1-3, with D possibly TRBD1 on 5 matching bases. This CDR3 is 13 amino acids long. Trimming stripped 4 bases from V and 11 bases from J, with 16 bases between. Germline V gives CDR1 SGDLS, CDR2 YYNGEE. In DNA form, the CDR3 reads TGTGCCAGCAGCTCCCCAGGGTCATACCCCATATATTTT. It specifies CASSSPGSYPIYF.

The CDR3 bases are TGTGCCAGCAGCAGACAGGGCCCTTACTCCTACGAGCAGTACTTC. This translates into CASSRQGPYSYEQYF. This sequence joins TRBV9 and TRBJ2-7; 7 bases fit TRBD1. This CDR3 comprises 15 residues. Trimming at V came to 4 bases and at J to 0 bases, leaving 7 bases not matched to a gene. Germline V lookup: CDR1 SGDLS, CDR2 YYNGEE.

This clone was seen a handful of times. J is TRBJ1-1 and V is TRBV5-6; D call uncertain. Trimming removed 1 base at V and 10 bases at J, with 5 bases between. This CDR3 region has 10 residues. Per germline, CDR1 SGHDT and CDR2 YYEEEE. The CDR3 loop is CASSLSIAFF. The CDR3 DNA reads TGTGCCAGCAGCTTGTCCATAGCTTTCTTT.

This clone has only a few counts. The chain carries TRBV18 and TRBJ2-7; 8 bases are a match to TRBD1. There are 16 residues in the CDR3. Germline V lookup: CDR1 KGHSH, CDR2 LQKENI. Unmatched junction bases numbered 9, after V lost 4 bases and J lost 1 base. The CDR3 region has the DNA TGTGCCAGCTCACACCCGGACAGGGCAGGATCCTACGAGCAGTACTTC. Translated: CASSHPDRAGSYEQYF.

V gene TRBV28 combines with J gene TRBJ2-3, with 8 bases lining up with TRBD2. V trimming: 6 bases; J trimming: 1 base; junction bases outside the gene matches: 3. CDR3 length: 14 amino acids. Per germline, CDR1 MDHEN and CDR2 SYDVKM. DNA for the CDR3: TGTGCCAGCAGCGTACTAGCGGGCACAGATACGCAGTATTTT. Protein sequence: CASSVLAGTDTQYF.

This chain uses TRBV7-6 with TRBJ2-3, with 11 bases matching TRBD2. The CDR3 spans 16 residues. Germline CDR1 and CDR2: SGHVS and FNYEAQ. Trimming cost V 4 bases and J 5 bases; bases outside gene matches: 8. The DNA for the CDR3 is TGTGCCAGCAGCTCAATTAGCGGGAGGGCTGGAGATACGCAGTATTTT. It encodes CASSSISGRAGDTQYF.

The rearrangement uses TRBV29-1 and TRBJ2-2, with TRBD1 identical over 7 bases. This CDR3 has 14 residues. Per germline, CDR1 SQVTM and CDR2 ANQGSEA. Losses at the gene ends were 6 bases for V and 1 base for J; bases not matched to a gene: 5. This CDR3 is CSVAGTENTGELFF. The CDR3 DNA sequence: TGCAGCGTCGCCGGGACAGAGAACACCGGGGAGCTGTTTTTT.

This clone was observed a single time. The chain employs TRBV5-1 and TRBJ2-7; D call uncertain. The CDR3 contains 14 residues. Looked up from germline, CDR1 is SGHRS and CDR2 is YFSETQ. Trimming took 0 bases from V and 3 from J, leaving 10 bases between them. CDR3 sequence (DNA): TGCGCCAGCAGCTTGGAGAGTAGCCTCTACGAGCAGTACTTC. It encodes CASSLESSLYEQYF.

The V call is TRBV7-8, the J call TRBJ2-7; D gene uncertain. Trimming removed 4 bases from V and 5 bases from J, with 9 bases in between. Germline V CDR1 and CDR2: SGHVS, FQNEAQ. The CDR3 runs to 12 residues. This CDR3 reads CASSSLADEQYF. In DNA form, the CDR3 reads TGTGCCAGCAGCTCGCTTGCAGACGAGCAGTACTTC.

The chain links TRBV9 to TRBJ2-7; a possible D gene is TRBD2 (5 bases). Germline lookup yields CDR1 SGDLS and CDR2 YYNGEE. The CDR3 has 12 residues. V was pared by 10 bases and J by 2 bases, with 13 bases between. CDR3 coding DNA: TGTGCCGGACGGACTGATGCCTACGAGCAGTACTTC. It yields the protein CAGRTDAYEQYF.

This clone was seen once. The rearrangement joins TRBV18 to TRBJ2-7; 10 bases are shared with TRBD1. From germline, CDR1 is KGHSH and CDR2 LQKENI. There are 14 residues in the CDR3. The trim removed 6 bases at V and 2 bases at J, leaving 4 bases unmatched. The CDR3 here is CASSLGQGAYEQYF. The CDR3 nucleotides read TGTGCCAGCTCGCTCGGACAGGGGGCCTACGAGCAGTACTTC.

The genes are TRBV7-3 and TRBJ2-1, with 7 bases identical to TRBD2. After removal of 5 bases from V and 4 bases from J, the junction contained 8 bases not matched to a gene. Germline loops: CDR1 SGHTA, CDR2 FQGTGA. This CDR3 spans 15 amino acids. The CDR3 reads CASSRVPGGYNEQFF. The CDR3 DNA follows: TGTGCCAGCAGCCGAGTCCCGGGGGGATACAATGAGCAGTTCTTC.

V gene TRBV10-3 combines with J gene TRBJ2-2, with D unclear. Trimming took 7 bases from V and 4 from J, leaving 4 bases between them. The CDR3 totals 11 residues. Per the germline V gene, CDR1 is ENHRY and CDR2 is SYGVKD. CDR3 protein: CAITVTGELFF. CDR3 bases: TGTGCCATCACAGTCACCGGGGAGCTGTTTTTT.